These T cell receptor beta chains were read from a single sample in a study of blood T cell repertoires in COVID-19. Data came from immunoSEQ multiplex PCR; TCRdb stores just in-frame clones and leaves some out. The table records some 300,000 clones, around 90% of them present only once. Specimen: PBMCs or T cells enriched from blood (not recorded which). These receptors were collected from a young woman who had recovered from COVID-19. Each CDR3 is given with its conserved first and last residue. D genes are given only for firm matches. Some rows have no size entry. The others give once, few or many, or a class for an expanded clone.

V	size	J	D	DNA	CDR3
TRBV19	NA	TRBJ2-1	NA	TGTGCCAGTAGTATCATTCTAAGCTCCTACAATGAGCAGTTCTTC	CASSIILSSYNEQFF
TRBV7-2	NA	TRBJ2-3	TRBD1	TGTGCCAGCAGCCGGGACAGGGGTCCAGATACGCAGTATTTT	CASSRDRGPDTQYF
TRBV27	NA	TRBJ2-1	NA	TGTGCCAGCAGTTTTCGGGGGAGTGGGCAGTTCTTC	CASSFRGSGQFF
TRBV27	NA	TRBJ2-2	TRBD2	TGTGCCAGCAGTGTCGCGGGAGGCACCGGGGAGCTGTTTTTT	CASSVAGGTGELFF
TRBV12-3/TRBV12-4	NA	TRBJ1-2	TRBD1	TGTGCCAGCAGTCGCTCACAGGGGAATGGCTACACCTTC	CASSRSQGNGYTF
TRBV27	NA	TRBJ2-2	TRBD1	TGTGCCAGCAGTACGGGACAGTTGGTAGTAACCGGGGAGCTGTTTTTT	CASSTGQLVVTGELFF
TRBV28	NA	TRBJ1-5	TRBD1	TGTGCCAGCAGTTTGACAGGGGGCGCGGGACAGCCCCAGCATTTT	CASSLTGGAGQPQHF
TRBV2	NA	TRBJ2-7	NA	TGTGCCAGTAGTGAAGGAGGCACTACCTACGAGCAGTACTTC	CASSEGGTTYEQYF
TRBV4-1	NA	TRBJ2-5	NA	TGCGCCAGCAGCCAGGACAGACTAGCCGGAGAGACCCAGTACTTC	CASSQDRLAGETQYF
TRBV6-5	NA	TRBJ1-1	TRBD1	TGTGCCAGCAGGTACAGGGGTGGAGCGGCTTTCTTT	CASRYRGGAAFF
TRBV11-2	NA	TRBJ2-2	NA	TGTGCCAGCAGCTTAGATCCCCCTATCCCAATACTAGCGAACACCGGGGAGCTGTTTTTT	CASSLDPPIPILANTGELFF
TRBV3-1/TRBV3-2	NA	TRBJ1-4	NA	TGTGCCAGCAGCGAGCTCGGAGCGGAAAATGAAAAACTGTTTTTT	CASSELGAENEKLFF
TRBV24-1	NA	TRBJ2-3	TRBD2	TGTGCCACCAGTTCATCTAGCGGAGGGAGCACAGATACGCAGTATTTT	CATSSSSGGSTDTQYF
TRBV10-2	once	TRBJ1-1	NA	TGCGCCAGCAGTGAAAACAGGAACACTGAAGCTTTCTTT	CASSENRNTEAFF
TRBV7-2	NA	TRBJ1-6	TRBD1	TGTGCCAGCAGCGCGAAACAGGGGGGGCTAAATTCACCCCTCCACTTT	CASSAKQGGLNSPLHF
TRBV15	NA	TRBJ1-1	NA	TGTGCCACAGAGACCAGGACTGAAGCTTTCTTT	CATETRTEAFF
TRBV5-6	once	TRBJ1-6	NA	TGTGCCAGCAGCCCCAAGGGAGGCAGCTCCTATAATTCACCCCTCCACTTT	CASSPKGGSSYNSPLHF
TRBV28	NA	TRBJ1-1	TRBD1	TGTGCCAGCAGTCGACTGGACAGGGTAAACACTGAAGCTTTCTTT	CASSRLDRVNTEAFF
TRBV9	NA	TRBJ1-2	NA	TGTGCCAGGACCGGGGGCTATGGCTACACCTTC	CARTGGYGYTF
TRBV28	NA	TRBJ1-2	NA	TGTGCCAGCAGATTCAGTTTGGCCTACACCTTC	CASRFSLAYTF
TRBV5-1	NA	TRBJ1-1	TRBD1	TGCGCCAGCAGCCCCGGGACAGGAGATTTTACTGAAGCTTTCTTT	CASSPGTGDFTEAFF
TRBV4-1	NA	TRBJ2-1	TRBD2	TGCGCCAGCAGCCACCCAATCGGCAGTAGCGGGAATGAGCAGTTCTTC	CASSHPIGSSGNEQFF
TRBV19	NA	TRBJ1-2	TRBD1	TGTGCCAGTAGTCCGTCCCCGGGACAGACGCCGTGGGACACCTTC	CASSPSPGQTPWDTF
TRBV3-1/TRBV3-2	NA	TRBJ1-4	NA	TGTGCCAGCAGCCAAGGGTCGGCTAGTGAAAAACTGTTTTTT	CASSQGSASEKLFF
TRBV5-1	NA	TRBJ1-5	NA	TGCGCCAGCAGACTAGATGGCTTTAGCAATCAGCCCCAGCATTTT	CASRLDGFSNQPQHF
TRBV7-9	NA	TRBJ2-1	TRBD1	TGTGCCAGCAGCTCACCCGGCGGCAGGGGGTACAATGAGCAGTTCTTC	CASSSPGGRGYNEQFF
TRBV5-1	NA	TRBJ2-5	TRBD2	TGCGCCAGCAGCTCGGATCTAGCGGGCCAAGAGACCCAGTACTTC	CASSSDLAGQETQYF